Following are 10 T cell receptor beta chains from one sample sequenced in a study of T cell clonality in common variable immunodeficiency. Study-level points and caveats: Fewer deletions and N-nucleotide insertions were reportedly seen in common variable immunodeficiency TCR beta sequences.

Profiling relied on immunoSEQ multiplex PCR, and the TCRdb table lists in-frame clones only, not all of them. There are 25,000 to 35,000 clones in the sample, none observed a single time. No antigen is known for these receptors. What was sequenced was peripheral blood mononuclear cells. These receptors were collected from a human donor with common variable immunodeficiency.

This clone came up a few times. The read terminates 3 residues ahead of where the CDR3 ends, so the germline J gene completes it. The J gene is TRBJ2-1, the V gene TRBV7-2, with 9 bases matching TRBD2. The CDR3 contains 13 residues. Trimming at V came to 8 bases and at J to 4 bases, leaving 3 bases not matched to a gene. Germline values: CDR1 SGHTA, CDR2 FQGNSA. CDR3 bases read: TGTGCCAGCGGGCGGGGGGGGTACAATGAG. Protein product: CASGRGGYNE. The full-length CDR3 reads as CASGRGGYNEQFF.

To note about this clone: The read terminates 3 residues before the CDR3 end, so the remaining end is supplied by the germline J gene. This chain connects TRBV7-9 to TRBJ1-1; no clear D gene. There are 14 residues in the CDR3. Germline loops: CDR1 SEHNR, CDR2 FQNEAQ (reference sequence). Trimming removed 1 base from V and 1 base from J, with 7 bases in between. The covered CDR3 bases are TGTGCCAGCAGCTTAGGCACTTGGAACACTGAA. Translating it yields CASSLGTWNTE. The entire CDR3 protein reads CASSLGTWNTEAFF.

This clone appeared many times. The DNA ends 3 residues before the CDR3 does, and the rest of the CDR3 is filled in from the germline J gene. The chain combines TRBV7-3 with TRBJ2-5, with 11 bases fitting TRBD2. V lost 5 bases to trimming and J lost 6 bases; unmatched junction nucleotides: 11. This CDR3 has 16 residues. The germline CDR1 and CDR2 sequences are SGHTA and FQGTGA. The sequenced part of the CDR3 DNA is TGTGCCAGCAGCCGTGATATTAGCGGGGGGGGGAAGACC. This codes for CASSRDISGGGKT. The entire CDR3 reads CASSRDISGGGKTQYF.

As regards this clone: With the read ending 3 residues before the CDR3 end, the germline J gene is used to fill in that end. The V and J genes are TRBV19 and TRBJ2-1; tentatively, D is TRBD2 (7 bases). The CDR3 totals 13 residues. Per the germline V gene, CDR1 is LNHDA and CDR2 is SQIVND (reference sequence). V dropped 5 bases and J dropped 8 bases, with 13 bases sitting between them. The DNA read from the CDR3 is TGTGCCAGTAGTCTTCGCGGGGGCGATGAG. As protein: CASSLRGGDE. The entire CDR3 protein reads CASSLRGGDEQFF.

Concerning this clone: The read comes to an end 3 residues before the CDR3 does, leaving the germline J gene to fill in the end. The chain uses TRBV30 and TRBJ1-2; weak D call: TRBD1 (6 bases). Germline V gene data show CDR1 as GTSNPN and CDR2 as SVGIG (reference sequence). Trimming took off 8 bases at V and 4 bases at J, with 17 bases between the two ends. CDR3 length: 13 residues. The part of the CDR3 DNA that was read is TGTGCCAAACAACAGGGAATTGCCTATGGC. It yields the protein CAKQQGIAYG. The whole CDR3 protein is CAKQQGIAYGYTF.

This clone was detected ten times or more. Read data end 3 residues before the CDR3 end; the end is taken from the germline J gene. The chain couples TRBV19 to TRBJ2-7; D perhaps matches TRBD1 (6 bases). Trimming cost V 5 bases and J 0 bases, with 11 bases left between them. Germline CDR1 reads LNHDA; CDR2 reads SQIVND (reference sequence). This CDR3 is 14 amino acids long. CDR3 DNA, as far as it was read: TGTGCCAGTAGTCCCCGGACAGCCTCCTACGAG. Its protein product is CASSPRTASYE. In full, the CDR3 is CASSPRTASYEQYF.

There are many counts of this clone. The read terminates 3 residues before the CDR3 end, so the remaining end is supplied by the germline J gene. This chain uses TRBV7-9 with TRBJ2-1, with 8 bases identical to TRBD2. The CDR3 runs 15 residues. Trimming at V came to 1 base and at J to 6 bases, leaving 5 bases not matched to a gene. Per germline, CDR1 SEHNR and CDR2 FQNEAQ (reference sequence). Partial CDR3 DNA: TGTGCCAGCAGCTTAGGGACTAGCTTTCGCAATGAG. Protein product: CASSLGTSFRNE. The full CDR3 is CASSLGTSFRNEQFF.

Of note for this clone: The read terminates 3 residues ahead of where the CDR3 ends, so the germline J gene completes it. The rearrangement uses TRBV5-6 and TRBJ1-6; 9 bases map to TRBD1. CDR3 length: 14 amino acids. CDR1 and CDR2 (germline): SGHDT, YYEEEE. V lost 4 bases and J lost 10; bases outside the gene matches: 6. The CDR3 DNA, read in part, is TGTGCCAGCAGCGGACAGGGGATGAGGTCACCC. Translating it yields CASSGQGMRSP. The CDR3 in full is CASSGQGMRSPLHF.

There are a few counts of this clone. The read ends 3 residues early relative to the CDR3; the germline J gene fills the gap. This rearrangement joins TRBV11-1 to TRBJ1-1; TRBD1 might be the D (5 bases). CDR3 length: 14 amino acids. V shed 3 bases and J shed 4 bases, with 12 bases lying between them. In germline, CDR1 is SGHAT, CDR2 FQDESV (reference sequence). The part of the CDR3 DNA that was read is TGTGCCAGCAGCTTCAGTGCAGGGTTCACTGAA. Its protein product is CASSFSAGFTE. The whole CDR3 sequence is CASSFSAGFTEAFF.

CDR3 region: CASFGDGSFYEQYF. CDR3 bases read: TGTGCCAGCTTTGGCGATGGTAGCTTCTACGAG. The J gene is TRBJ2-7, the V gene TRBV2; D remains ambiguous. The read comes to an end 3 residues before the CDR3 does, leaving the germline J gene to fill in the end. Germline-derived CDR1 and CDR2 are SNHLY and FYNNEI. The germline V and J ends were trimmed by 8 bases and 3 bases, with 17 bases remaining between them. The CDR3 is 14 amino acids.